A selection of T cell receptor beta chains follows, all from one sample in a study of T-cell reconstitution after alpha-beta-depleted transplantation in children. MiXCR was run by TCRdb on the PCR reads, yielding one entry per CDR3 protein. The profile shows over 550,000 distinct CDR3 sequences, about 10% of them singletons. Sequenced material: PBMCs from the stem cell graft donor, taken from the stem cell graft. The source is a human donor who donated a stem cell graft to a child with acute myeloid leukemia. CDR3s include the opening cysteine and the closing phenylalanine or tryptophan. The D gene is left open where the match is weak. Clone size is given for some rows only: seen once, a few or many times, or a class if the clone is expanded.

clone_size	d_call	v_call	j_call	cdr3_nt	cdr3_aa
many	NA	TRBV6-1	TRBJ2-2	TGTGCCAGCAGGGGAGGAGGAAGGAACACCGGGGAGCTGTTTTTT	CASRGGGRNTGELFF
NA	TRBD1	TRBV20-1	TRBJ2-1	TGCAGTGCTCGTCCGACAGGGGCGTACAATGAGCAGTTCTTC	CSARPTGAYNEQFF
NA	TRBD2	TRBV7-2	TRBJ2-4	TGTGCCAGCAGCTCTAGCCCCGGGAGGGCCGGGAGAAACATTCAGTACTTC	CASSSSPGRAGRNIQYF
many	NA	TRBV29-1	TRBJ2-3	TGCAGCGTTGGACCGGGGAGCACAGATACGCAGTATTTT	CSVGPGSTDTQYF
many	NA	TRBV2	TRBJ2-5	TGTGCCAGCAGTGAAGTGGGAAGGGGTAGGAAAGAGACCCAGTACTTC	CASSEVGRGRKETQYF
NA	NA	TRBV12-3/TRBV12-4	TRBJ2-3	TGTGCCAGCAGTTTAGTCTGGGATCTTAGCACAGATACGCAGTATTTT	CASSLVWDLSTDTQYF
few	NA	TRBV20-1	TRBJ2-5	TGCAGTGCTAGGAGGCGCAATGCGGTAGAGGGACAAGAGACCCAGTACTTC	CSARRRNAVEGQETQYF
NA	NA	TRBV29-1	TRBJ2-5	TGCAGCGTTGAAGGCTTCGGACCGGGCGGAGTTCTCGGTGGGGTCCAAGAGACCCAGTACTTC	CSVEGFGPGGVLGGVQETQYF
NA	NA	TRBV28	TRBJ2-7	TGTGCCAGCAGTTTTATAGGTGCCTACGAGCAGTACTTC	CASSFIGAYEQYF
few	NA	TRBV6-2/TRBV6-3	TRBJ2-7	TGTGCCAGCAGTTACTCGCCCAGGACCCTCTACGAGCAGTACTTC	CASSYSPRTLYEQYF
NA	NA	TRBV7-8	TRBJ2-7	TGTGCCAGCAGCCCAGGAGGGTCCCACGAGCAGTACTTC	CASSPGGSHEQYF
many	TRBD2	TRBV5-1	TRBJ2-1	TGCGCCAGCAGCTTGAGTCTGAGCGGGAGCGATGAGCAGTTCTTC	CASSLSLSGSDEQFF
NA	TRBD2	TRBV29-1	TRBJ2-3	TGCAGCGTTGAAGCCGGGACTAGCGGTCCTAGGGGCACAGATACGCAGTATTTT	CSVEAGTSGPRGTDTQYF
few	TRBD1	TRBV20-1	TRBJ2-1	TGCAGTGCTGACAGACAGGGGCGGGTGGATGAGCAGTTCTTC	CSADRQGRVDEQFF
many	NA	TRBV11-1	TRBJ2-1	TGTGCCAGCAGCGGAACTAGTGATTTGGTTTTGGTGCTCAATGAGCAGTTCTTC	CASSGTSDLVLVLNEQFF
few	TRBD1	TRBV7-9	TRBJ1-3	TGTGCCAGCAGCTTAGAGGGACAGGGCAGAAGCTCTGGAAACACCATATATTTT	CASSLEGQGRSSGNTIYF